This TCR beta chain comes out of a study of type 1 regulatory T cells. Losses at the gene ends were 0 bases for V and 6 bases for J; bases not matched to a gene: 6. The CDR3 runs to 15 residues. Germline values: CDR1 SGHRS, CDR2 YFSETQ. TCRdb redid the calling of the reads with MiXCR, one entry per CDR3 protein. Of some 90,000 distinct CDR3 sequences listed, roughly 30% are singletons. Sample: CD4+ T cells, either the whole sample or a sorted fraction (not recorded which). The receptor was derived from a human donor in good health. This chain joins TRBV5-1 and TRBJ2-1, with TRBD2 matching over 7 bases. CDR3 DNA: TGCGCCAGCAGCTTGGCGCCTAGCGGAACCAATGAGCAGTTCTTC. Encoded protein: CASSLAPSGTNEQFF.